These 24 T cell receptor beta chains share one sample of origin, sequenced in a study of early T cells in non-severe SARS-CoV-2 infection. TCRdb reprocessed the 5' RACE reads via MiXCR and lists one record per CDR3 protein. There are about 30,000 distinct CDR3 sequences in the sample; around 4% occur only once, and roughly 8% lies in the top ten. Sequenced input: whole blood. The receptors stem from an adult who was a healthcare worker with PCR-confirmed SARS-CoV-2 infection or an uninfected control (not recorded which).

The gene calls are TRBV2 and TRBJ2-1, with D possibly being TRBD1 or TRBD2 (7 bases each). The CDR3 sequence is 15 residues long. CDR1 and CDR2 (germline): SNHLY, FYNNEI. Between the trimmed V and J ends, which lost 8 bases and 5 bases, there was a span of 19 bases. CDR3 amino acids: CASSGRGLLNNEQFF. The CDR3 region has the DNA TGTGCCAGCTCGGGGAGGGGGCTATTAAACAATGAGCAGTTCTTC. The whole variable domain, filled in from reference TRBV2 and TRBJ2-1, reads EPEVTQTPSHQVTQMGQEVILRCVPISNHLYFYWYRQILGQKVEFLVSFYNNEISEKSEIFDDQFSVERPDGSNFTLKIRSTKLEDSAMYFCASSGRGLLNNEQFFGPGTRLTVL.

Ten or more counts support this clonotype. One end of the junction is discordant with germline, which a read error may explain. This CDR3 reads CASSPRPTRVETQYF. CDR3 DNA sequence: TGTGCTAGCAGCCCTCGACCGACCCGGGTCGAGACCCAGTACTTC. The V call is TRBV7-7, the J call TRBJ2-5; D gene ambiguous. Germline lookup yields CDR1 SSHAT and CDR2 FNYEAQ (reference sequence). The CDR3 contains 15 residues.

This clonotype showed up many times. This sequence joins TRBV29-1 and TRBJ1-1, with 9 bases aligning to TRBD1. In germline, CDR1 is SQVTM, CDR2 ANQGSEA. This CDR3 has 13 residues. Unmatched junction bases numbered 9, after V lost 8 bases and J lost 5 bases. The CDR3 region has the DNA TGCAGCATTAGGGACAGGGTTGGGACTGAAGCTTTCTTT. Translated: CSIRDRVGTEAFF.

This clonotype showed up many times. The gene calls are TRBV12-3 or TRBV12-4 and TRBJ2-7; the D gene could be TRBD1 or TRBD2 (6 bases each). The CDR3 spans 15 residues. Trimming took 3 bases from V and 4 from J, leaving 16 bases between them. This CDR3 is CASSLEKGEVYEQYF. CDR3 in DNA: TGTGCCAGCAGTTTGGAGAAGGGGGAGGTGTACGAGCAGTACTTC.

The table lists this clonotype with many counts. The chain links TRBV18 to TRBJ1-6; TRBD1 aligns across 9 bases. Germline CDR1 reads KGHSH; CDR2 reads LQKENI. The CDR3 spans 13 residues. V lost 3 bases and J lost 14; bases outside the gene matches: 5. CDR3 protein: CASSPAGTGSLHF. For the CDR3, the DNA is TGTGCCAGCTCACCTGCGGGGACAGGGTCCCTCCACTTT.

The table lists this clonotype with a few counts. The gene calls are TRBV10-2 and TRBJ1-2; D call uncertain. The CDR3 extends over 12 amino acids. CDR1 WSHSY and CDR2 SAAADI come from the germline V gene. Trimming took off 6 bases at V and 3 bases at J, with 8 bases between the two ends. CDR3 DNA sequence: TGCGCCAGCAGGAAGGACGACTATGGCTACACCTTC. Amino acids: CASRKDDYGYTF.

Ten or more counts support this clonotype. The rearrangement uses TRBV10-3 and TRBJ1-2, with a possible D match to TRBD1 (5 bases). The CDR3 spans 11 residues. The V and J ends lost 11 bases and 8 bases respectively, with 15 bases between them. Germline values: CDR1 ENHRY, CDR2 SYGVKD. The CDR3 nucleotides read TGTGCCGCCGGGACCACGGGGGGCTACACCTTC. This encodes CAAGTTGGYTF.

This clonotype was seen repeatedly, ten times or more. The V gene is TRBV2, the J gene TRBJ1-1; a weak D match, TRBD1 (5 bases). Per the germline V gene, CDR1 is SNHLY and CDR2 is FYNNEI. This CDR3 contains 14 residues. Trimming removed 1 base from V and 0 bases from J, with 6 bases in between. In DNA, the CDR3 is TGTGCCAGCAGTGAAGTCAGGGTGAACACTGAAGCTTTCTTT. Translating it yields CASSEVRVNTEAFF.

This clonotype was seen repeatedly, ten times or more. V gene TRBV11-2 combines with J gene TRBJ2-3; D uncertain. The CDR3 is 12 residues long. V was pared by 5 bases and J by 8 bases, with 11 bases between. Germline CDR1 SGHAT, CDR2 FQNNGV. This CDR3 reads CASSIGPATQYF. The CDR3 bases are TGTGCCAGCAGCATAGGACCAGCTACGCAGTATTTT.

The sample holds a few counts of this clonotype. This chain joins TRBV3-2 and TRBJ2-2; the table calls TRBD1, which could not be checked here. TRBV3-2 is a pseudogene locus. This CDR3 is 15 amino acids long. The CDR3 loop is CASSRDPGSVGELFF. The DNA of the CDR3 is TGTGCCAGCAGCCGGGACCCCGGTTCAGTCGGGGAGCTGTTTTTT.

This clonotype was seen many times. The V and J genes are TRBV5-4 and TRBJ2-2; 10 bases match TRBD2. The germline CDR1 and CDR2 sequences are SGHNT and YYREEE (reference sequence). V was clipped by 4 bases and J by 1 base; unmatched bases: 13. This CDR3 comprises 19 residues. DNA for the CDR3: TGTGCCAGCAGCGGTGGACTAGCGGTCCCCTCGGGGAACACCGGGGAGCTGTTTTTT. This encodes CASSGGLAVPSGNTGELFF. Looking up the rest from reference TRBV5-4 and TRBJ2-2 gives the full variable domain: ETGVTQSPTHLIKTRGQQVTLRCSSQSGHNTVSWYQQALGQGPQFIFQYYREEENGRGNFPPRFSGLQFPNYSSELNVNALELDDSALYLCASSGGLAVPSGNTGELFFGEGSRLTVL.

In its sample, this clonotype was seen many times. This rearrangement joins TRBV2 to TRBJ2-7; the D is unclear. The V end was cut by 6 bases, the J end by 3 bases, with 12 bases between. Germline CDR1 is SNHLY and CDR2 is FYNNEI. The CDR3 is 13 amino acids. The CDR3 sequence is CASRIGLLYEQYF. The CDR3 DNA follows: TGTGCCAGCAGAATAGGGTTACTCTACGAGCAGTACTTC.

This clonotype appeared many times. The CDR3 coding sequence is TGCGCCAGCGCACGGGGGGCTAGCACAGATACGCAGTATTTT. Translation gives CASARGASTDTQYF. The chain joins TRBV10-2 to TRBJ2-3, with D possibly matching TRBD2 (7 bases). Trimming left V 8 bases short and J 0 bases short, with 12 bases between. The CDR3 covers 14 residues. The germline CDR1 and CDR2 sequences are WSHSY and SAAADI.

This clonotype was detected ten times or more. J is TRBJ1-2 and V is TRBV6-2 or TRBV6-3; D uncertain. CDR1 and CDR2 from the germline V gene are MNHEY and SVGEGT. Trimming removed 5 bases from V and 4 bases from J, with 11 bases in between. The CDR3 covers 13 residues. The DNA for the CDR3 is TGTGCCAGCAGTGATGGGCGAAGCTATGGCTACACCTTC. Encoded protein: CASSDGRSYGYTF.

This clonotype was seen many times. The chain combines TRBV20-1 with TRBJ2-5; no definite D call. Germline assignment: CDR1 DFQATT and CDR2 SNEGSKA (reference sequence). The CDR3 is 13 residues long. The CDR3 sequence is CSGSRLGGETQYF. DNA for the CDR3: TGCAGCGGTAGCCGGTTGGGTGGGGAGACCCAGTACTTC.

This clonotype was recorded many times. V and J are TRBV4-2 and TRBJ2-3; TRBD2 aligns across 10 bases. The CDR3 consists of 14 residues. V was pared by 6 bases and J by 3 bases, with 3 bases of the junction left unmatched. In germline, CDR1 is LGHNA, CDR2 YNFKEQ. The CDR3 here is CASRNSGGTDTQYF. The DNA of the CDR3 is TGTGCCAGCAGGAATAGCGGGGGGACAGATACGCAGTATTTT.

This clonotype was seen at least ten times. The CDR3 DNA follows: TGTGCCAGCAGTATTACCGCTCCGAGCTCCTACGAGCAGTACTTC. Protein: CASSITAPSSYEQYF. The chain has TRBV6-5 and TRBJ2-7; D is uncertain. This CDR3 has 15 residues. V was shortened by 5 bases and J by 0 bases, with 14 bases between the two germline ends. Germline CDR1 and CDR2: MNHEY and SVGAGI.

This clonotype was seen at least ten times. The chain links TRBV5-1 to TRBJ2-7, with 7 bases lining up with TRBD2. The V gene end was trimmed by 5 bases and the J gene end by 1 base; junction bases not matched to a gene: 6. Looked up from germline, CDR1 is SGHRS and CDR2 is YFSETQ. CDR3 length equals 14 residues. CDR3 sequence: CASRLDGGSYEQYF. For the CDR3, the DNA is TGCGCCAGCAGGCTTGACGGGGGGTCCTACGAGCAGTACTTC.

This clonotype has at least ten counts. V usage is TRBV6-5 and J usage is TRBJ1-1, with D hard to call. The germline V gene has CDR1 MNHEY and CDR2 SVGAGI. V was cut by 2 bases and J by 1 base, with 5 bases left in between. The CDR3 has 13 amino acids. In DNA form, the CDR3 reads TGTGCCAGCAGTTACCCCGGGAACACTGAAGCTTTCTTT. Protein: CASSYPGNTEAFF.

This clonotype has a count of ten or more. CDR3 residues: CASSLGSDYGYTF. In DNA form, the CDR3 reads TGTGCCAGCAGCTTAGGGTCAGACTATGGCTACACCTTC. V gene TRBV7-2 combines with J gene TRBJ1-2; D is unresolved. Per germline, CDR1 SGHTA and CDR2 FQGNSA. V was cut by 1 base and J by 3 bases, with 6 bases left in between. This CDR3 contains 13 residues.

The CDR3 spells CASSFLGGMNTEAFF. The DNA for the CDR3 is TGCGCCAGCAGCTTCTTGGGGGGTATGAACACTGAAGCTTTCTTT. The J gene is TRBJ1-1, the V gene TRBV5-1; possible D gene TRBD1, 5 bases. V lost 2 bases to trimming and J lost 0 bases, with 11 bases between them. Germline CDR1 SGHRS, CDR2 YFSETQ. This CDR3 has 15 residues.

This clonotype occurred many times. The J gene is TRBJ1-2, the V gene TRBV20-1; perhaps TRBD1 as D (6 bases). CDR3 size: 13 residues. The V gene's germline CDR1 is DFQATT and CDR2 SNEGSKA (reference sequence). V dropped 6 bases and J dropped 4 bases, with 15 bases sitting between them. The CDR3 protein is CSAPETGTYGYTF. The CDR3 region has the DNA TGCAGTGCGCCCGAAACAGGGACCTATGGCTACACCTTC.

Many counts were recorded for this clonotype. The gene calls are TRBV12-3 or TRBV12-4 and TRBJ1-1; the D gene is possibly TRBD1 (6 bases). There are 15 residues in the CDR3. V lost 7 bases and J 4 bases, leaving 19 bases between the germline ends. The CDR3: CASTRQAHGGTEAFF. The DNA for the CDR3 is TGTGCCAGCACTAGACAGGCTCACGGGGGCACTGAAGCTTTCTTT.

This clonotype came up a few times. This chain uses TRBV29-1 with TRBJ2-6; D is ambiguous. The CDR3 consists of 13 residues. Germline loops: CDR1 SQVTM, CDR2 ANQGSEA. Trimming shortened V by 0 bases and J by 5 bases, and 5 bases separated the two germline ends. CDR3 amino acids: CSVEDRRANVLTF. The CDR3 bases are TGCAGCGTTGAAGACCGGCGGGCCAACGTCCTGACTTTC.